This T cell receptor beta chain derives from a study of CD8 T cells in Susac syndrome. Reverse transcription of roughly 0.5 to 1 ug RNA was carried out with random hexamers. Via MiXCR, TCRdb re-called the immunoSEQ multiplex PCR reads, giving one row per CDR3 protein. This sample has around 200,000 distinct CDR3 sequences, with 95% found just once. Germline CDR1 is SQVTM and CDR2 is ANQGSEA. J lost 3 bases, V lost 7 bases, and 8 bases had no gene match. This CDR3 is built from 13 residues. The specimen was CD4+ T cells from PBMCs. The TCR sequence derives from a human donor with multiple sclerosis. The rearrangement uses TRBV29-1 and TRBJ1-2, with 7 bases fitting TRBD1. In DNA, the CDR3 is TGCAGCGCCCAGACAGGGAGCGACTATGGCTACACCTTC. It is translated as CSAQTGSDYGYTF.